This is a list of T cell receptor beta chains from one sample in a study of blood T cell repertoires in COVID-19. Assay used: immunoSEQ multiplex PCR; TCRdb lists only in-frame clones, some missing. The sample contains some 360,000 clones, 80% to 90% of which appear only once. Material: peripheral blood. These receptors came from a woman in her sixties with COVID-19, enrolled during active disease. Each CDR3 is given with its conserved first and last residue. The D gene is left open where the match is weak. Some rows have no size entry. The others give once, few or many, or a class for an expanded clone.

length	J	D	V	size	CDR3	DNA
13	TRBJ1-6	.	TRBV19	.	CASRSSYNSPLHF	TGTGCCAGTCGGAGCTCCTATAATTCACCCCTCCACTTT
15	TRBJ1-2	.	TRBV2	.	CATLRPTGHNYGYTF	TGTGCCACACTTCGTCCCACAGGGCATAACTATGGCTACACCTTC
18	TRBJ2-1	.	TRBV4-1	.	CASSQIEGSLMGDNEQFF	TGCGCCAGCAGCCAAATAGAAGGCAGCCTCATGGGAGACAATGAGCAGTTCTTC
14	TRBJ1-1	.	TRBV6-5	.	CASSYDHGGVWAFF	TGTGCCAGCAGTTACGATCATGGGGGGGTTTGGGCTTTCTTT
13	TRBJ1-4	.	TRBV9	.	CASSPGMVEKLFF	TGTGCCAGCAGCCCCGGGATGGTTGAAAAACTGTTTTTT
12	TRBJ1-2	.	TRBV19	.	CASNDRDYGYTF	TGTGCCAGTAACGACAGAGACTATGGCTACACCTTC
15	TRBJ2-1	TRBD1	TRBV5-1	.	CASKAWTGVEGEQFF	TGCGCCAGCAAGGCCTGGACAGGGGTGGAGGGTGAGCAGTTCTTC
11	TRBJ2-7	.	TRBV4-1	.	CASSRANEQYF	TGCGCCAGCAGCCGGGCAAACGAGCAGTACTTC
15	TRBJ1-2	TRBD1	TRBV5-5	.	CASTLTGMGNYGYTF	TGTGCCAGCACCTTGACAGGGATGGGTAACTATGGCTACACCTTC
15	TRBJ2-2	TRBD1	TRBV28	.	CASSVTGPDTGELFF	TGTGCCAGCAGTGTGACAGGGCCCGACACCGGGGAGCTGTTTTTT
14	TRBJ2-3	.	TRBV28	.	CASIPLGGTDTQYF	TGTGCCAGCATCCCCTTAGGGGGCACAGATACGCAGTATTTT
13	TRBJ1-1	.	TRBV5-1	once	CASSPRGELSAFF	TGCGCCAGCAGCCCTCGGGGGGAGCTTAGCGCTTTCTTT
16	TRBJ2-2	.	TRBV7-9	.	CASSFSGAQNTGELFF	TGTGCCAGCAGCTTTTCCGGAGCCCAGAACACCGGGGAGCTGTTTTTT
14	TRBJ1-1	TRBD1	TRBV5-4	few	CASSRGQMNTEAFF	TGTGCCAGCAGCCGGGGACAGATGAACACTGAAGCTTTCTTT
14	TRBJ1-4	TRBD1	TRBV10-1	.	CASSGQATNEKLFF	TGCGCCAGCAGCGGACAGGCAACTAATGAAAAACTGTTTTTT
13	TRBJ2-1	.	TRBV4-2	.	CASSLGGRGYKFF	TGTGCCAGCAGCCTAGGAGGGCGGGGTTATAAGTTCTTC
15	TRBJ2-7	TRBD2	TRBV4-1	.	CASSQGLAGAGEQYF	TGCGCCAGCAGCCAGGGACTAGCGGGGGCTGGCGAGCAGTACTTC
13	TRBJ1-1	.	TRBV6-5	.	CASNRGGNTEAFF	TGTGCCAGCAACCGGGGTGGGAACACTGAAGCTTTCTTT
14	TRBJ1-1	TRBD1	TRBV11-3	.	CASSLGRGRTEAFF	TGTGCCAGCAGCTTAGGAAGGGGGCGAACTGAAGCTTTCTTT
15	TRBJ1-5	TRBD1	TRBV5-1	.	CAILTTGGRGQPQHF	TGCGCCATCTTGACCACAGGGGGCAGAGGGCAGCCCCAGCATTTT
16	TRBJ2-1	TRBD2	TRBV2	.	CASRNLAGGPRNEQFF	TGTGCCAGCAGGAACCTAGCGGGGGGGCCGAGGAATGAGCAGTTCTTC
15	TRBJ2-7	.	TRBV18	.	CASSPHPGITNEQYF	TGTGCCAGCTCACCACATCCAGGGATCACAAACGAGCAGTACTTC
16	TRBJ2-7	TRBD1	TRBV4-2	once	CASSQELQGSSYEQYF	TGTGCCAGCAGCCAAGAGTTACAGGGGAGCTCCTACGAGCAGTACTTC
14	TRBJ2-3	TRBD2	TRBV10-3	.	CAITPGGSTDTQYF	TGTGCCATCACGCCGGGGGGGAGCACAGATACGCAGTATTTT
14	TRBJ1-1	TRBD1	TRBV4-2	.	CASSQDRGDTEAFF	TGTGCCAGCAGCCAAGACAGGGGGGACACTGAAGCTTTCTTT
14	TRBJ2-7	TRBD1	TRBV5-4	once	CAGNHPGQEGEQYF	TGTGCCGGTAATCATCCGGGACAGGAGGGCGAGCAGTACTTC
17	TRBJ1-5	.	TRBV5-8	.	CASSARPGLRLDQPQHF	TGTGCCAGCAGCGCCCGCCCCGGACTCCGGTTAGATCAGCCCCAGCATTTT
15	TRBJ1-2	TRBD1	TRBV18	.	CASSQPGQGEHGYTF	TGTGCCAGCTCGCAGCCGGGACAGGGGGAACATGGCTACACCTTC
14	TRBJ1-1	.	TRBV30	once	CAWSVQQMNTEAFF	TGTGCCTGGAGTGTACAACAGATGAACACTGAAGCTTTCTTT
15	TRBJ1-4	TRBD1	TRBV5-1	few	CASSLHTGEEEKLFF	TGCGCCAGCAGCCTCCACACAGGGGAGGAGGAAAAACTGTTTTTT
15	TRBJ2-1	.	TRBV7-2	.	CASSVTSSLYNEQFF	TGTGCCAGCAGCGTTACTAGCTCCCTCTACAATGAGCAGTTCTTC
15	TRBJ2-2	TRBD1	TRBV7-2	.	CASSQRGQATGELFF	TGTGCCAGCAGCCAGCGAGGACAGGCCACCGGGGAGCTGTTTTTT
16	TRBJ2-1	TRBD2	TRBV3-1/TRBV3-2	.	CASSRERGGSYNEQFF	TGTGCCAGCAGCCGAGAGCGGGGGGGCTCCTACAATGAGCAGTTCTTC
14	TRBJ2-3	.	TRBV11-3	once	CASSSGRSTDTQYF	TGTGCCAGCAGCTCTGGTCGGAGCACAGATACGCAGTATTTT
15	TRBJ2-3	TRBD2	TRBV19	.	CASSIILAFSDTQYF	TGTGCCAGTAGTATTATACTAGCGTTTTCAGATACGCAGTATTTT
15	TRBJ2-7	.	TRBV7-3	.	CASSLRSRGSDEQYF	TGTGCCAGCAGCTTGCGATCCAGGGGAAGCGACGAGCAGTACTTC
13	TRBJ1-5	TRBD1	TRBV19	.	CASSLGQNQPQHF	TGTGCCAGTAGTCTGGGACAGAATCAGCCCCAGCATTTT
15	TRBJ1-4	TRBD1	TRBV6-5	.	CASTEGVDRAEKLFF	TGTGCCAGCACCGAGGGGGTCGACAGGGCTGAAAAACTGTTTTTT
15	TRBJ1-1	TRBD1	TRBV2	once	CASSLRGPPGTEAFF	TGTGCCAGCAGCCTCAGGGGGCCGCCAGGGACTGAAGCTTTCTTT
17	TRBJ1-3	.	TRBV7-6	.	CASSSQSGGAAGNTIYF	TGTGCCAGCAGCTCCCAATCCGGGGGGGCGGCTGGAAACACCATATATTTT
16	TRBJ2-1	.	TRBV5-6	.	CASSPFWSGSYNEQFF	TGTGCCAGCAGCCCCTTTTGGAGCGGATCCTACAATGAGCAGTTCTTC
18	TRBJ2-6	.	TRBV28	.	CASSLYVVPRSGANVLTF	TGTGCCAGCAGTTTGTACGTAGTCCCTCGCTCTGGGGCCAACGTCCTGACTTTC
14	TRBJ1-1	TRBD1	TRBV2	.	CASSGQGPNTEAFF	TGTGCCAGCAGTGGACAGGGCCCGAACACTGAAGCTTTCTTT
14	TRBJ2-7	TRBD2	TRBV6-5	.	CASYSGVNSYEQYF	TGTGCCAGCTACAGCGGGGTAAACTCCTACGAGCAGTACTTC
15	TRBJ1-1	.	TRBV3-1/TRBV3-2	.	CASSQEQGRSTEAFF	TGTGCCAGCAGCCAAGAACAGGGCAGGAGCACTGAAGCTTTCTTT
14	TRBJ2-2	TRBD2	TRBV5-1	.	CASSSGGQTGELFF	TGCGCCAGCAGCTCGGGGGGGCAAACCGGGGAGCTGTTTTTT
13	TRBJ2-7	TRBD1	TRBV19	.	CASTKTGNYEQYF	TGTGCCAGTACCAAGACAGGGAACTACGAGCAGTACTTC
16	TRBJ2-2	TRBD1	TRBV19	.	CASSIIQTGRTGELFF	TGTGCCAGTAGTATTATCCAGACAGGGCGCACCGGGGAGCTGTTTTTT
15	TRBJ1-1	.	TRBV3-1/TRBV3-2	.	CASSENRIRSTEAFF	TGTGCCAGCAGCGAAAACAGGATCCGGAGCACTGAAGCTTTCTTT
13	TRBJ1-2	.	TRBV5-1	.	CASSFTGVTGYTF	TGCGCCAGCAGCTTTACCGGGGTAACCGGCTACACCTTC
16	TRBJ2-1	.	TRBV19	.	CASSSRTLGSYNEQFF	TGTGCCAGTAGTTCCCGGACACTCGGGAGTTACAATGAGCAGTTCTTC
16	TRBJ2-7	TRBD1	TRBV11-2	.	CASSFYPGQGENEQYF	TGTGCCAGCAGCTTTTACCCGGGACAGGGGGAAAACGAGCAGTACTTC
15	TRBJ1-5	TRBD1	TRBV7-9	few	CASSLGTGGRQPQHF	TGTGCCAGCAGCTTAGGGACAGGGGGCAGGCAGCCCCAGCATTTT
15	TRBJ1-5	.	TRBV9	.	CASSATGLDNQPQHF	TGTGCCAGCAGCGCGACAGGCCTCGACAATCAGCCCCAGCATTTT
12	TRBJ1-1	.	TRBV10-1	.	CACGLLETEAFF	TGCGCCTGCGGCCTCCTGGAAACTGAAGCTTTCTTT
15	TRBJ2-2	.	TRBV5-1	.	CASSYGTLNTGELFF	TGCGCCAGCAGCTACGGGACTCTGAACACCGGGGAGCTGTTTTTT
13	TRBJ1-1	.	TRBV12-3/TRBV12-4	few	CASSPGGNTEAFF	TGTGCCAGCAGCCCCGGCGGCAACACTGAAGCTTTCTTT
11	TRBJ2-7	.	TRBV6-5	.	CASFWGREQYF	TGTGCCAGCTTCTGGGGGCGCGAGCAGTACTTC
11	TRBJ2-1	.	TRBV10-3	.	CANGLFNEQFF	TGTGCCAACGGACTCTTTAATGAGCAGTTCTTC